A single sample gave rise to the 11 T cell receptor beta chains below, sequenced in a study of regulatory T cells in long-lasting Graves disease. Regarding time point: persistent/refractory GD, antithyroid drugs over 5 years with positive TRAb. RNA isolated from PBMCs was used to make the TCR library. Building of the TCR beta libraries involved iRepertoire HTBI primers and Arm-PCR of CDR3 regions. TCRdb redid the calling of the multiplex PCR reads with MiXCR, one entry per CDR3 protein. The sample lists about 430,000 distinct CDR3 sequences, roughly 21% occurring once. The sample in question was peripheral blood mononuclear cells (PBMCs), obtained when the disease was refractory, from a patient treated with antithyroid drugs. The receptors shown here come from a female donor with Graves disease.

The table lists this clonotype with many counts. The CDR3 sequence is CATSISGESYEQYF. CDR3 in DNA: TGTGCCACCAGCATTTCCGGGGAAAGCTACGAGCAGTACTTC. V gene TRBV15 combines with J gene TRBJ2-7; weak D call: TRBD2 (5 bases). In germline, CDR1 is LNHNV, CDR2 YYDKDF (reference sequence). The CDR3 covers 14 residues. Trimming took off 4 bases at V and 3 bases at J, with 13 bases between the two ends.

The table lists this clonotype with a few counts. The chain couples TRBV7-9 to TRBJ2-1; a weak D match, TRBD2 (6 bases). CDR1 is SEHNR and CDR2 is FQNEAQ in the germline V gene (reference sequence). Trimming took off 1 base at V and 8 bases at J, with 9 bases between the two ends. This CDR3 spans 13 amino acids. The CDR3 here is CASSLGSSDEQFF. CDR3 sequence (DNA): TGTGCCAGCAGCTTAGGTTCTAGCGATGAGCAGTTCTTC.

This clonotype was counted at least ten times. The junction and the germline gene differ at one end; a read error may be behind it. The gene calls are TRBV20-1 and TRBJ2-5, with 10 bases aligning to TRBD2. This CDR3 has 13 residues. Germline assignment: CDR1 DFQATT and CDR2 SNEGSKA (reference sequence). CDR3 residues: CSAREAGGQTQYF. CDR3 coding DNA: TGCAGTGCCAGAGAAGCGGGAGGGCAGACCCAGTACTTC.

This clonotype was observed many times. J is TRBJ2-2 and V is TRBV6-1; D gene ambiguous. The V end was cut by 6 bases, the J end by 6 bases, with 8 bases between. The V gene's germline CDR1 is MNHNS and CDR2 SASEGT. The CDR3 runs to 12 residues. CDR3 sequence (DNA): TGTGCCAGCAGGGTGACACCCGGGGAGCTGTTTTTT. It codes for CASRVTPGELFF.

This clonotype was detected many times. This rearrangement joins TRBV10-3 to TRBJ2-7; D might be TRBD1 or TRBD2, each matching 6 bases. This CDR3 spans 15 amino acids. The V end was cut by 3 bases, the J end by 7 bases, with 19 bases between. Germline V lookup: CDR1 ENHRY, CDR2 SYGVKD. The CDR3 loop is CAISDEGDSGQEQYF. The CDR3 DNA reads TGTGCCATCAGTGATGAGGGGGACTCAGGCCAGGAGCAGTACTTC.

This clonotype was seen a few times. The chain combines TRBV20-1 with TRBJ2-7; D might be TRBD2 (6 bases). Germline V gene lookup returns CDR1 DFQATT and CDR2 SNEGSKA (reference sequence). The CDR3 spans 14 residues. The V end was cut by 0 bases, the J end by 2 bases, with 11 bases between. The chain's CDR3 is CSARDGAGTYEQYF. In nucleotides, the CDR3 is TGCAGTGCTAGAGACGGTGCGGGAACCTACGAGCAGTACTTC.

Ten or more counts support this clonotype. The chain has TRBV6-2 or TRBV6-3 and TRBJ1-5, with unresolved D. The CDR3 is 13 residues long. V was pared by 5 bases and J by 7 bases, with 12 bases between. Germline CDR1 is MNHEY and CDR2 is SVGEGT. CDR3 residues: CASSERGGQPQHF. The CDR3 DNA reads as TGTGCCAGCAGTGAAAGAGGTGGGCAGCCCCAGCATTTT.

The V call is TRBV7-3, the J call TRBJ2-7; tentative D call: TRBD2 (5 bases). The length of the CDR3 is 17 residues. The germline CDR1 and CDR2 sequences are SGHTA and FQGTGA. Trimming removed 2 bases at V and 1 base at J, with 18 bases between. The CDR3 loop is CASSLLGGETPSYEQYF. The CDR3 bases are TGTGCCAGCAGCTTACTCGGTGGGGAGACACCATCCTACGAGCAGTACTTC.

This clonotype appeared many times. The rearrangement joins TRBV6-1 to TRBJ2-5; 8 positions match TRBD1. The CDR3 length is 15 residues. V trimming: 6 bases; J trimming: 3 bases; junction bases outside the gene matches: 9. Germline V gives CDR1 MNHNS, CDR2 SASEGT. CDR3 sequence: CASRDRGRNEETQYF. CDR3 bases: TGTGCCAGCAGAGACAGGGGCCGTAACGAAGAGACCCAGTACTTC.

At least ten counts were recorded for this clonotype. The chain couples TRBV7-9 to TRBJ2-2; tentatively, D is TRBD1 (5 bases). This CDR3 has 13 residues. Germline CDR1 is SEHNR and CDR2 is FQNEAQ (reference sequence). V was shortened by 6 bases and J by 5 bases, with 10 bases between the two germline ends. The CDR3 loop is CASRDTGTGELFF. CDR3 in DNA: TGTGCCAGCAGGGATACAGGAACCGGGGAGCTGTTTTTT.

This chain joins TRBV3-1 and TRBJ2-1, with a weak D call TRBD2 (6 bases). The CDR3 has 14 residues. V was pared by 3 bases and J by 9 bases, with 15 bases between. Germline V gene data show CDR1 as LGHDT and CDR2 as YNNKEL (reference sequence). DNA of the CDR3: TGTGCCAGCAGCCAGAAGGGACTCCCGCGTGAGCAGTTCTTC. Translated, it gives CASSQKGLPREQFF.